The 24 T cell receptor beta chains below come from one sample, sequenced in a study of shared clonotypes between healthy human individuals. Sequencing was performed with immunoSEQ multiplex PCR; in TCRdb, only in-frame clones are kept and a portion is missing. The sample holds some 1,100,000 clones, 78% seen once. The sequenced sample was memory CD4+ T cells from PBMCs. Stated subset: CD45RA-negative fraction. Source of these receptors: a man aged 18-30 years in good health. Some clones in this sample may be carry-over from other donors' samples.

The chain couples TRBV6-6 to TRBJ1-1, with D tentatively TRBD1 (6 bases). Trimming left V 4 bases short and J 1 base short, with 13 bases between. CDR1 and CDR2 from the germline V gene are MNHNY and SVGAGI (reference sequence). This CDR3 region has 15 residues. The CDR3 is CASSSRTGWNTEAFF. CDR3 bases: TGTGCCAGCAGTTCTCGAACAGGGTGGAACACTGAAGCTTTCTTT.

The genes are TRBV2 and TRBJ2-1; the match to TRBD2 covers 9 bases. The germline CDR1 and CDR2 sequences are SNHLY and FYNNEI. The V and J ends lost 8 bases and 4 bases, in that order; junction bases with no gene match: 6. This CDR3 is built from 14 residues. For the CDR3, the DNA is TGTGCCAGCCAGGGACTAGCCGAATACAATGAGCAGTTCTTC. As protein: CASQGLAEYNEQFF. The complete variable domain, with remaining parts taken from reference TRBV2 and TRBJ2-1, reads EPEVTQTPSHQVTQMGQEVILRCVPISNHLYFYWYRQILGQKVEFLVSFYNNEISEKSEIFDDQFSVERPDGSNFTLKIRSTKLEDSAMYFCASQGLAEYNEQFFGPGTRLTVL.

The chain recombines TRBV23-1 with TRBJ1-5; 8 positions agree with TRBD1. TRBV23-1 is an open reading frame, and its role is uncertain. CDR3 length equals 14 residues. V was pared by 4 bases and J by 7 bases, with 6 bases of the junction left unmatched. The DNA for the CDR3 is TGCGCCAGCAGTCCTGACAGGGGTGGGCAGCCCCAGCATTTT. Translating it yields CASSPDRGGQPQHF.

The rearrangement links TRBV28 to TRBJ1-2; a possible D gene is TRBD1 (5 bases). CDR3 size: 15 residues. Germline V gene lookup returns CDR1 MDHEN and CDR2 SYDVKM. Trimming cost V 3 bases and J 4 bases, with 15 bases left between them. The CDR3 sequence: CASSLLLEGPYGYTF. The CDR3 nucleotides read TGTGCCAGCAGTTTGCTCTTAGAGGGGCCCTATGGCTACACCTTC.

This clone was seen a single time. This rearrangement joins TRBV5-1 to TRBJ2-2; either TRBD1 or TRBD2 may fit D (9 bases each). This CDR3 is 19 amino acids long. Germline V CDR1 and CDR2: SGHRS, YFSETQ. Trimming took 4 bases from V and 7 from J, leaving 29 bases between them. CDR3 DNA sequence: TGCGCCAGCAGCAAGGGACAGGGCGCCGCGGGAGGGATCAGCGGGGAGCTGTTTTTT. Amino acid sequence: CASSKGQGAAGGISGELFF.

This clone was observed a handful of times. The chain is built from TRBV30 and TRBJ1-2; the D is unclear. Germline assignment: CDR1 GTSNPN and CDR2 SVGIG (reference sequence). V was shortened by 2 bases and J by 8 bases, with 15 bases between the two germline ends. The CDR3 runs 13 residues. CDR3: CAWSPQVGKGYTF. For the CDR3, the DNA is TGTGCCTGGAGTCCCCAGGTGGGAAAGGGCTACACCTTC.

Points on this clone: The sample holds other DNA sequences that translate to the same CDR3. The V and J genes are TRBV28 and TRBJ2-7; the D is unclear. CDR3 size: 10 residues. Germline CDR1 reads MDHEN; CDR2 reads SYDVKM. Trimming left V 1 base short and J 5 bases short, with 0 bases between. The chain's CDR3 is CASSLYEQYF. CDR3 DNA sequence: TGTGCCAGCAGTTTATACGAGCAGTACTTC.

This chain connects TRBV28 to TRBJ1-4; D unclear. V was cut by 8 bases and J by 6 bases, with 16 bases left in between. CDR1 is MDHEN, CDR2 SYDVKM, per germline. The CDR3 spans 14 residues. The CDR3 DNA sequence: TGTGCCAGCCACGTCCCGGAGGGTTATGAAAAACTGTTTTTT. Translation: CASHVPEGYEKLFF.

The rearrangement links TRBV10-3 to TRBJ1-2; TRBD1 matches 7 bases. The V gene's germline CDR1 is ENHRY and CDR2 SYGVKD. This CDR3 is 13 amino acids long. With V trimmed by 6 bases and J by 8 bases, 9 bases remained unmatched. CDR3 residues: CAIRTRGEGGYTF. CDR3 nucleotides: TGTGCCATCAGGACCAGGGGGGAAGGAGGCTACACCTTC.

The chain is built from TRBV9 and TRBJ1-1; 8 nucleotides match TRBD1. Germline V gene lookup returns CDR1 SGDLS and CDR2 YYNGEE. The CDR3 runs 16 residues. With V trimmed by 4 bases and J by 4 bases, 12 bases remained unmatched. CDR3 sequence (DNA): TGTGCCAGCAGCTCTCTTCCGGACAGGGACGGCACTGAAGCTTTCTTT. It specifies CASSSLPDRDGTEAFF.

The chain joins TRBV6-1 to TRBJ2-2, with 12 bases aligning to TRBD2. The CDR3 runs to 16 residues. Per germline, CDR1 MNHNS and CDR2 SASEGT. V trimming: 0 bases; J trimming: 9 bases; junction bases outside the gene matches: 5. CDR3 protein: CASSEALRTSGRELFF. As DNA, the CDR3 is TGTGCCAGCAGTGAAGCGCTTCGGACTAGCGGGAGGGAGCTGTTTTTT.

The chain is built from TRBV11-2 and TRBJ2-2; 11 bases are a match to TRBD1. Germline loops: CDR1 SGHAT, CDR2 FQNNGV. The CDR3 has 18 residues. The ends lost 1 base at V and 5 bases at J; junction bases unmatched: 9. CDR3 in DNA: TGTGCCAGCAGCTTAGGAAGGACAGGGGGCGCGATAACCGGGGAGCTGTTTTTT. Translation gives CASSLGRTGGAITGELFF.

V and J are TRBV29-1 and TRBJ1-1, with D tentatively TRBD1 (6 bases). The CDR3 runs to 13 residues. Germline CDR1 is SQVTM and CDR2 is ANQGSEA. Deletions cut 4 bases from V and 0 bases from J, with 9 bases between. Here the CDR3 reads CSVAWDMNTEAFF. The DNA of the CDR3 is TGCAGCGTTGCCTGGGACATGAACACTGAAGCTTTCTTT. Complete variable domain (other parts from reference TRBV29-1 and TRBJ1-1): SAVISQKPSRDICQRGTSLTIQCQVDSQVTMMFWYRQQPGQSLTLIATANQGSEATYESGFVIDKFPISRPNLTFSTLTVSNMSPEDSSIYLCSVAWDMNTEAFFGQGTRLTVV.

The rearrangement links TRBV25-1 to TRBJ2-3, with D uncertain. The V gene's germline CDR1 is MGHDK and CDR2 SYGVNS. The CDR3 is made up of 14 amino acids. Deletions cut 3 bases from V and 5 bases from J, with 12 bases between. In DNA, the CDR3 is TGTGCCAGCAGTGATCCAGGCCTTAAAGATACGCAGTATTTT. It specifies CASSDPGLKDTQYF.

V gene TRBV2 combines with J gene TRBJ2-5; perhaps TRBD1 as D (6 bases). The CDR3 contains 14 residues. V lost 4 bases, J lost 1 base, and 10 bases lay in between. Germline values: CDR1 SNHLY, CDR2 FYNNEI. This chain's CDR3 is CASSGDRLQETQYF. The CDR3 nucleotides are TGTGCCAGCAGTGGTGACAGGCTCCAAGAGACCCAGTACTTC.

This chain connects TRBV6-6 to TRBJ1-2, with D maybe TRBD1 (5 bases). The germline V and J ends were trimmed by 4 bases and 4 bases, with 13 bases remaining between them. The CDR3 is 14 amino acids. Germline assignment: CDR1 MNHNY and CDR2 SVGAGI (reference sequence). The CDR3 sequence is CASSFGGEAYGYTF. The CDR3 nucleotides are TGTGCCAGCAGTTTCGGAGGGGAAGCCTATGGCTACACCTTC.

CDR3 DNA sequence: TGTGCCAGCAGTAAGGGACAGGACCTCTCCTACGAGCAGTACTTC. It encodes CASSKGQDLSYEQYF. This chain joins TRBV7-9 and TRBJ2-7; 8 nucleotides agree with TRBD1. The germline V gene encodes CDR1 SEHNR and CDR2 FQNEAQ (reference sequence). This CDR3 region has 15 residues. The ends lost 6 bases at V and 0 bases at J; junction bases unmatched: 7.

V gene TRBV19 combines with J gene TRBJ2-5; 9 bases fit TRBD2. V trimming: 2 bases; J trimming: 5 bases; junction bases outside the gene matches: 9. The germline CDR1 and CDR2 sequences are LNHDA and SQIVND (reference sequence). This CDR3 has 16 amino acids. CDR3 DNA sequence: TGTGCCAGTAGTATACCCCTCGCGGGAGGGCGGGAGACCCAGTACTTC. Encoded protein: CASSIPLAGGRETQYF.

The chain has TRBV6-1 and TRBJ1-5; D is uncertain. The germline V and J ends were trimmed by 0 bases and 5 bases, with 11 bases remaining between them. The CDR3 spans 15 residues. Germline CDR1 is MNHNS and CDR2 is SASEGT. The CDR3 sequence: CASSEAVRLDQPQHF. The CDR3 region has the DNA TGTGCCAGCAGTGAAGCGGTTAGACTGGATCAGCCCCAGCATTTT.

This clone appeared once. Mismatch with germline at one junction end may stem from a read error. V and J are TRBV30 and TRBJ1-2; D is possibly TRBD1 (5 bases). CDR3 length equals 11 residues. Looked up from germline, CDR1 is GTSNPN and CDR2 is SVGIG (reference sequence). CDR3 loop: CVWSVGGGYTF. CDR3 bases: TGTGTCTGGAGCGTTGGGGGAGGCTACACCTTC.

The V call is TRBV29-1, the J call TRBJ2-2; 11 bases fit TRBD2. The CDR3 is 16 amino acids. Trimming at V came to 6 bases and at J to 4 bases, leaving 10 bases not matched to a gene. Germline V gene sequence: CDR1 SQVTM, CDR2 ANQGSEA. This CDR3 reads CSVRKGLAASTGELFF. DNA of the CDR3: TGCAGCGTCCGGAAGGGACTAGCGGCAAGCACCGGGGAGCTGTTTTTT.

A remark on this clone: The identical CDR3 is also encoded by other nucleotide sequences in the sample. The chain uses TRBV9 and TRBJ1-4, with D possibly TRBD1 on 6 matching bases. The CDR3 length is 14 residues. Germline lookup yields CDR1 SGDLS and CDR2 YYNGEE. The germline V and J ends were trimmed by 2 bases and 4 bases, with 9 bases remaining between them. The CDR3 loop is CASSVTGGNEKLFF. In nucleotides, the CDR3 is TGTGCCAGCAGCGTGACAGGAGGTAATGAAAAACTGTTTTTT.

Notes on this clone: Other DNA sequences of this sample code for an identical CDR3. The chain joins TRBV18 to TRBJ2-7, with D unclear. Germline-derived CDR1 and CDR2 are KGHSH and LQKENI. The CDR3 loop spans 14 amino acids. The ends were cut back, 3 bases at V and 0 bases at J, with 9 bases in the middle. DNA of the CDR3: TGTGCCAGCTCACCGGCAGAAAGCTCCTACGAGCAGTACTTC. This gives the protein CASSPAESSYEQYF.

The gene calls are TRBV27 and TRBJ2-2, with D unclear. Germline values: CDR1 MNHEY, CDR2 SMNVEV (reference sequence). The CDR3 contains 14 residues. V shed 3 bases and J shed 2 bases, with 7 bases lying between them. The CDR3 here is CASSLVLNTGELFF. CDR3 in DNA: TGTGCCAGCAGTTTGGTACTCAACACCGGGGAGCTGTTTTTT.